This T cell receptor beta chain was recovered during a study of blood T cell repertoires in COVID-19. Authors' methods: Nucleated cell counts were estimated from reference gene primer amplification. Some clones are missing from TCRdb's copy, which holds only in-frame ones; the method was immunoSEQ multiplex PCR. V and J calls and clone size are as listed in that table; D and trimming were resolved from the DNA. The sample has more than 80,000 clones, less than 80% seen once. Germline trimming cut 6 bases from V and 4 bases from J; bases unmatched to any gene: 8. This CDR3 is built from 15 residues. CDR1 is LNHDA and CDR2 is SQIVND in the germline V gene (reference sequence).

Sequencing was done on a sample of peripheral blood. The chain combines TRBV19 with TRBJ2-5, with 10 nucleotides matching TRBD2. The receptor's source is a man of 80 years or more with COVID-19, enrolled during active disease. The DNA of the CDR3 is TGTGCCAGTAGCGGGACTAGCGCCAGTAGAGAGACCCAGTACTTC. Translation gives CASSGTSASRETQYF.